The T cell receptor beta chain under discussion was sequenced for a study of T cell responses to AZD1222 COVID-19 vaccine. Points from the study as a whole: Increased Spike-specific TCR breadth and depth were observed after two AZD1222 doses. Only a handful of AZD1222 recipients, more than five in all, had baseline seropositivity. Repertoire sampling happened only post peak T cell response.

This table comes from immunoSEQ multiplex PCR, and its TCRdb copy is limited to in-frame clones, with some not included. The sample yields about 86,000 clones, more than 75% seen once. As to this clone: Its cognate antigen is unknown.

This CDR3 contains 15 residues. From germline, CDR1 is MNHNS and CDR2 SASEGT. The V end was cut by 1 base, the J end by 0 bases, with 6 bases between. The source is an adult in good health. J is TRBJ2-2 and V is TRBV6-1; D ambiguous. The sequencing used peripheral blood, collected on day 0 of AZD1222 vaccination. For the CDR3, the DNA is TGTGCCAGCAGTGAAGGTTTCTCGAACACCGGGGAGCTGTTTTTT. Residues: CASSEGFSNTGELFF.